Presented here are 25 T cell receptor beta chains from one specimen sequenced in a study of tumor-infiltrating lymphocytes in oesophageal squamous cell carcinoma. MiXCR, applied by TCRdb to the PCR reads, yields one record per CDR3 protein. The sample lists approximately 20,000 distinct CDR3 sequences; around two fifths were seen once. Specimen: esophageal tumor tissue. The origin of the receptors is a male donor with esophageal squamous cell carcinoma.

Comments on this clonotype: The conserved final phenylalanine or tryptophan is absent from the CDR3, which likely points to a read error. It is unclear where the CDR3 begins or ends on the DNA, so no DNA is shown, and the CDR3 is as TCRdb lists it. This chain uses TRBV7-6 with TRBJ2-5; the D call in the table, TRBD1, was not verified against the DNA. The CDR3 is made up of 15 amino acids, end residues included. Germline loops: CDR1 SGHVS, CDR2 FNYEAQ. CDR3 protein: CASSWDRESEQFFGS.

Points on this clonotype: A much larger clone is a single base away; this may be a read error. V usage is TRBV5-4 and J usage is TRBJ2-7; D is perhaps TRBD1 (6 bases). CDR3 size: 14 residues. Trimming stripped 2 bases from V and 7 bases from J, with 16 bases between. Germline CDR1 and CDR2: SGHNT and YYREEE (reference sequence). CDR3 amino acids: CASSFGATGYEQYF. In DNA, the CDR3 is TGTGCCAGCAGCTTTGGAGCCACAGGGTATGAGCAGTACTTC. Variable domain in full (rest from reference TRBV5-4 and TRBJ2-7): ETGVTQSPTHLIKTRGQQVTLRCSSQSGHNTVSWYQQALGQGPQFIFQYYREEENGRGNFPPRFSGLQFPNYSSELNVNALELDDSALYLCASSFGATGYEQYFGPGTRLTVT.

The V call is TRBV7-6, the J call TRBJ2-6; D is unresolved. Germline assignment: CDR1 SGHVS and CDR2 FNYEAQ. The CDR3 totals 15 residues. Trimming took off 2 bases at V and 4 bases at J, with 9 bases between the two ends. The CDR3 DNA reads as TGTGCCAGCAGCTTATCTGGCGCCGGGGCCAACGTCCTGACTTTC. It codes for CASSLSGAGANVLTF.

V is TRBV7-2 and J is TRBJ1-5; 9 nucleotides match TRBD1. Trimming took 5 bases from V and 4 from J; bases not matched to a gene: 3. The CDR3 contains 14 residues. CDR1 is SGHTA and CDR2 is FQGNSA in the germline V gene. CDR3 protein: CASSVDRGNQPQHF. CDR3 in DNA: TGTGCCAGCAGCGTCGACAGGGGGAATCAGCCCCAGCATTTT.

The gene calls are TRBV7-2 and TRBJ2-1; TRBD2 matches at 9 bases. The CDR3 has 15 amino acids. Per the germline V gene, CDR1 is SGHTA and CDR2 is FQGNSA. The ends lost 5 bases at V and 6 bases at J; junction bases unmatched: 8. The CDR3 DNA reads as TGTGCCAGCAGCCATCTAGCGGGGTACTCCAATGAGCAGTTCTTC. As protein: CASSHLAGYSNEQFF.

This clonotype was detected ten times or more. A much larger clone differs from this one at a single base, so this may be a read error. The chain has TRBV7-6 and TRBJ2-7; 8 bases line up with TRBD1. CDR3 length equals 15 residues. Germline lookup yields CDR1 SGHVS and CDR2 FNYEAQ. The junction had 13 bases not matched to a gene; V was cut back by 5 bases and J by 7 bases. CDR3 DNA sequence: TGTGCCAGCAGCCCCAGACAGGGGTCCAGCAATGAGCAGTACTTC. It codes for CASSPRQGSSNEQYF.

Only a few counts were recorded for this clonotype. One junction end disagrees with the germline gene, perhaps due to a read error. The chain employs TRBV4-1 and TRBJ1-2; D may be TRBD1 (6 bases). The CDR3 extends over 16 amino acids. From germline, CDR1 is MGHRA and CDR2 YSYEKL. The CDR3: CASSQERGDTSYGYTF. The CDR3 nucleotides are TGTGCCAGCAGCCAAGAAAGAGGGGACACATCATATGGCTACACCTTC.

This clonotype appeared many times. The chain has TRBV7-2 and TRBJ1-5; possibly TRBD1 for D (5 bases). V was shortened by 10 bases and J by 2 bases, with 9 bases between the two germline ends. This CDR3 is built from 12 residues. Germline assignment: CDR1 SGHTA and CDR2 FQGNSA. CDR3 in DNA: TGTGCCACCAGGGTGGGCAATCAGCCCCAGCATTTT. Amino acids: CATRVGNQPQHF.

About this clonotype: This CDR3 is missing its conserved last phenylalanine or tryptophan, likely due to a read error. Because the CDR3's place on the DNA is in doubt, the DNA is left out and the CDR3 is given as listed by TCRdb. The gene calls are TRBV5-5 and TRBJ2-6; the table's TRBD1 call for D was not verified on the DNA. The CDR3 has 17 residues if both end residues are counted. Germline CDR1 reads SGHKS; CDR2 reads YYEKEE (reference sequence). The CDR3 spells CASSRGGLPTGEQFFGP.

This clonotype was counted ten times or more. The V gene is TRBV7-2, the J gene TRBJ1-5; perhaps TRBD1 as D (5 bases). CDR1 is SGHTA and CDR2 is FQGNSA in the germline V gene. The V end was cut by 4 bases, the J end by 4 bases, with 8 bases between. This CDR3 has 13 residues. CDR3 nucleotides: TGTGCCAGCAGCTCAAACAGGAATCAGCCCCAGCATTTT. Its translation is CASSSNRNQPQHF.

The chain is built from TRBV6-1 and TRBJ2-3; D might be TRBD2 (5 bases). The J call may be wrong; the DNA end is better matched by TRBJ2-5. CDR1 and CDR2 (germline): MNHNS, SASEGT. The CDR3 spans 15 residues. CDR3 sequence reads: CASSAIGVHQETQYF. The CDR3 DNA sequence: TGTGCCAGCAGTGCGATCGGGGTCCACCAAGAGACCCAGTACTTC.

This clonotype was detected only once. The chain is built from TRBV7-2 and TRBJ2-3; the match to TRBD1 covers 10 bases. The J call may be in error: the DNA end matches TRBJ2-7 better. Germline lookup yields CDR1 SGHTA and CDR2 FQGNSA. The CDR3 has 15 residues. The CDR3 sequence is CASSWGQGNPYEQYF. CDR3 nucleotides: TGTGCCAGCAGCTGGGGACAGGGGAATCCCTACGAGCAGTACTTC.

This chain uses TRBV10-3 with TRBJ2-1; D is undetermined. CDR3 length: 14 amino acids. Germline CDR1 ENHRY, CDR2 SYGVKD. Trimming stripped 4 bases from V and 7 bases from J, with 14 bases between. As DNA, the CDR3 is TGTGCCATCAGTGTTCGCGGTAGGCAGAATGAGCAGTTCTTC. It codes for CAISVRGRQNEQFF.

The chain carries TRBV7-6 and TRBJ2-3; possibly TRBD2 for D (5 bases). The end of the DNA is better explained by TRBJ2-1, so the J call may be wrong. Germline V lookup: CDR1 SGHVS, CDR2 FNYEAQ. This CDR3 comprises 15 residues. CDR3 bases: TGTGCCAGCAGCCTAAACGAGGGTTGGTTAAATGAGCAGTTCTTC. Translation: CASSLNEGWLNEQFF.

This clonotype was picked up many times. J is TRBJ1-4 and V is TRBV25-1; D not resolved. The V gene's germline CDR1 is MGHDK and CDR2 SYGVNS. CDR3 size: 12 residues. The V end was cut by 0 bases, the J end by 13 bases, with 9 bases between. The CDR3 region is CASSEYRIILFF. The CDR3 nucleotides are TGTGCCAGCAGTGAATACAGGATCATACTGTTTTTT.

As for this clonotype: The conserved closing phenylalanine or tryptophan is absent in this CDR3, likely reflecting a read error. It is unclear where the CDR3 begins or ends on the DNA, so no DNA is shown, and the CDR3 is as TCRdb lists it. The chain uses TRBV5-6 and TRBJ2-5; the DNA was not used to check the table's D call, TRBD1. Termini included, the CDR3 measures 19 amino acids. Per germline, CDR1 SGHDT and CDR2 YYEEEE. The CDR3: CASSFPPPTGDRYGYTFGS.

CDR3: CASSFYGELFF. In nucleotides, the CDR3 is TGTGCCAGCAGCTTCTACGGGGAGCTGTTTTTT. V and J are TRBV7-2 and TRBJ2-2; no definite D call. V was pared by 3 bases and J by 7 bases, with 3 bases between. Per the germline V gene, CDR1 is SGHTA and CDR2 is FQGNSA. The CDR3 length is 11 residues.

The chain employs TRBV7-3 and TRBJ2-2; TRBD1 is a possible D gene (5 bases). V lost 1 base and J 8 bases, leaving 11 bases between the germline ends. The CDR3 runs 14 residues. The germline V gene encodes CDR1 SGHTA and CDR2 FQGTGA. The DNA for the CDR3 is TGTGCCAGCAGCTTAAGCTCCCAGGGTGGGGAGCTGTTTTTT. This gives the protein CASSLSSQGGELFF.

CDR3 protein: CASSLDPGTGEQFF. The CDR3, as DNA: TGTGCCAGCAGCTTAGATCCAGGGACAGGTGAGCAGTTCTTC. V is TRBV11-2 and J is TRBJ2-4; TRBD1 matches at 8 bases. The end of the DNA is better explained by TRBJ2-1, so the J call may be wrong. The CDR3 is 14 residues long. Germline assignment: CDR1 SGHAT and CDR2 FQNNGV.

The genes are TRBV7-1 and TRBJ2-5; 8 nucleotides align to TRBD2. Near its end, the DNA agrees better with TRBJ2-1, so the J call may be wrong. TRBV7-1 has ORF status, its function being uncertain. CDR3 length: 17 residues. DNA for the CDR3: TGTGCCAGCAGCCGTTTTGTTGTGACTAGCGCAAACAATGAGCAGTTCTTC. It is translated as CASSRFVVTSANNEQFF.

There are a few counts of this clonotype. This chain joins TRBV7-6 and TRBJ1-2; the D gene is possibly TRBD1 (5 bases). The CDR3 spans 12 residues. Germline-derived CDR1 and CDR2 are SGHVS and FNYEAQ. Trimming cost V 5 bases and J 2 bases, with 6 bases left between them. The CDR3 nucleotides read TGTGCCAGCAGCCGGGACAACTATGGCTACACCTTC. It encodes CASSRDNYGYTF.

Many counts were recorded for this clonotype. The chain recombines TRBV12-3 or TRBV12-4 with TRBJ2-1; a weak D match, TRBD2 (5 bases). The length of the CDR3 is 12 residues. V was trimmed by 2 bases and J by 9 bases, leaving 8 bases between them. CDR3 bases: TGTGCCAGCAGTTTAATGGGGAGTGAGCAGTTCTTC. Its translation: CASSLMGSEQFF.

This clonotype occurred many times. This chain uses TRBV28 with TRBJ2-7, with 7 bases fitting TRBD2. Germline V gene data show CDR1 as MDHEN and CDR2 as SYDVKM. The ends lost 4 bases at V and 1 base at J; junction bases unmatched: 4. The CDR3 is 14 amino acids. CDR3 sequence: CASSYRAGSYEQYF. CDR3 DNA: TGTGCCAGCAGTTATCGAGCGGGATCCTACGAGCAGTACTTC.

This chain uses TRBV11-2 with TRBJ2-1, with 8 bases fitting TRBD1. The ends lost 6 bases at V and 7 bases at J; junction bases unmatched: 5. The CDR3 has 13 amino acids. The germline CDR1 and CDR2 sequences are SGHAT and FQNNGV. The CDR3 coding sequence is TGTGCCAGCAGATACCGACAGGGGAATGAGCAGTTCTTC. Amino acid sequence: CASRYRQGNEQFF.

The chain combines TRBV19 with TRBJ1-2, with D unclear. V lost 6 bases, J lost 7 bases, and 21 bases lay in between. Germline values: CDR1 LNHDA, CDR2 SQIVND (reference sequence). The CDR3 loop spans 15 amino acids. The DNA for the CDR3 is TGTGCCAGTAGCATCGAGGGTGGCTTCTTCGGTGGCTACACCTTC. Protein product: CASSIEGGFFGGYTF.